The 10 T cell receptor beta chains given below trace back to one sample, sequenced in a study of cytotoxic CD8 clonotypes in ibrutinib-treated CLL. Libraries were prepared by immunoSEQ multiplex PCR; TCRdb keeps only in-frame clonotypes and omits some of them. The table has 200,000 to 250,000 clones, roughly three quarters seen once. The sequencing used PBMCs, collected after 12 months of ibrutinib treatment. These receptors all stem from a human donor with chronic lymphocytic leukemia.

J is TRBJ2-2 and V is TRBV28, with 8 bases lining up with TRBD1. J gave up 4 bases and V 1 base, and 5 bases lay outside the gene matches. CDR1 is MDHEN, CDR2 SYDVKM, per germline. The CDR3 is 16 amino acids. The CDR3 protein is CASSLSRGRGTGELFF. The CDR3 coding sequence is TGTGCCAGCAGTTTATCCAGGGGGCGTGGCACCGGGGAGCTGTTTTTT.

The genes are TRBV19 and TRBJ2-5; 8 nucleotides agree with TRBD2. This CDR3 contains 13 residues. J lost 0 bases, V lost 10 bases, and 4 bases had no gene match. From germline, CDR1 is LNHDA and CDR2 SQIVND (reference sequence). CDR3 residues: CATRGGNQETQYF. DNA for the CDR3: TGTGCCACGCGCGGGGGGAACCAAGAGACCCAGTACTTC.

This CDR3 is CASRTYKGNVYGYTF. The CDR3 nucleotides are TGTGCCAGCCGTACATACAAGGGAAATGTCTATGGCTACACCTTC. The chain employs TRBV28 and TRBJ1-2; unclear D gene. The germline gives CDR1 MDHEN, CDR2 SYDVKM. The CDR3 sequence is 15 residues long. V was pared by 8 bases and J by 4 bases, with 20 bases between.

This clone came up once. This chain connects TRBV6-5 to TRBJ2-7, with D tentatively TRBD1 (6 bases). The CDR3 is 14 amino acids. The V end was cut by 6 bases, the J end by 6 bases, with 18 bases between. Germline V lookup: CDR1 MNHEY, CDR2 SVGAGI. CDR3 sequence: CASSSLTGSGEQYF. CDR3 sequence (DNA): TGTGCCAGCAGCTCGCTAACAGGGTCTGGCGAGCAGTACTTC.

This clone has only one observation. CDR3 in amino acids: CASSDPQGADYGYTF. The CDR3 nucleotides are TGTGCCAGCAGTGACCCGCAGGGGGCCGACTATGGCTACACCTTC. The V gene is TRBV6-1, the J gene TRBJ1-2, with 8 bases that match TRBD1. The V gene's germline CDR1 is MNHNS and CDR2 SASEGT. CDR3 length equals 15 residues. The ends lost 3 bases at V and 3 bases at J; junction bases unmatched: 6.

About this clone: An end of the junction does not agree with germline; a read error may underlie this. The V call is TRBV5-1, the J call TRBJ2-3, with D perhaps matching TRBD1 (5 bases). Germline assignment: CDR1 SGHRS and CDR2 YFSETQ. The CDR3 has 14 residues. The CDR3 spells CASSLGRTSDTQYF. The CDR3 nucleotides are TGCGCCAGCAGTTTGGGGCGCACCAGTGATACGCAGTATTTT.

V and J are TRBV15 and TRBJ1-1, with a weak D call TRBD1 (6 bases). Germline V gene data show CDR1 as LNHNV and CDR2 as YYDKDF (reference sequence). The CDR3 loop spans 15 amino acids. Between the trimmed V and J ends, which lost 3 bases and 5 bases, there was a span of 16 bases. CDR3 residues: CATSRGGGAETEAFF. The CDR3 coding sequence is TGTGCCACCAGCAGGGGAGGGGGGGCTGAGACTGAAGCTTTCTTT.

This clone came up a few times. This chain links TRBV19 with TRBJ2-1; tentatively, D is TRBD1 (5 bases). This CDR3 is built from 13 residues. Germline CDR1 LNHDA, CDR2 SQIVND (reference sequence). Trimming shortened V by 7 bases and J by 7 bases, and 14 bases separated the two germline ends. CDR3 protein: CASTPSGWNEQFF. The CDR3 DNA reads TGTGCCAGTACCCCGTCAGGGTGGAATGAGCAGTTCTTC.

This sequence joins TRBV6-1 and TRBJ2-6; 7 bases line up with TRBD2. The CDR3 is made up of 15 amino acids. With 8 bases clipped from V and 1 base from J, the junction kept 5 bases outside the gene matches. Germline CDR1 is MNHNS and CDR2 is SASEGT. The CDR3, as DNA: TGTGCCAGCCATTGGGAGGGGTCTGGGGCCAACGTCCTGACTTTC. Translating it yields CASHWEGSGANVLTF.

This clone was counted a few times. The rearrangement links TRBV7-9 to TRBJ2-5; tentatively, D is TRBD1 or TRBD2 (5 bases each). This CDR3 is built from 16 residues. V was cut by 5 bases and J by 0 bases, with 16 bases left in between. Germline V gene sequence: CDR1 SEHNR, CDR2 FQNEAQ (reference sequence). The CDR3 spells CASSPRGRAYQETQYF. Written as DNA, the CDR3 is TGTGCCAGCAGCCCGAGGGGCAGGGCCTACCAAGAGACCCAGTACTTC.